This T cell receptor (beta chain) was obtained from a study of beta chain features in type 1 diabetes. Sequencing targeted expressed TCRB transcripts, as all isolated RNA had been reverse transcribed. The method was immunoSEQ multiplex PCR; TCRdb's version includes in-frame clones alone and lacks a portion of them. The profile shows approximately 160,000 clones, 8.1% of them singletons. The CDR3 covers 13 residues. Per germline, CDR1 MNHEY and CDR2 SMNVEV (reference sequence). V was clipped by 10 bases and J by 4 bases, with 11 bases between them. A few counts support this clone. The sequence derives from a man aged 18 to 29 in good health. This sequence joins TRBV27 and TRBJ1-6; D perhaps matches TRBD1 (5 bases). Sequenced material: central memory CD4+ T cells from blood. The CDR3 here is CATQTDYNSPLHF. The CDR3 DNA reads as TGTGCCACCCAGACAGATTATAATTCACCCCTCCACTTT.